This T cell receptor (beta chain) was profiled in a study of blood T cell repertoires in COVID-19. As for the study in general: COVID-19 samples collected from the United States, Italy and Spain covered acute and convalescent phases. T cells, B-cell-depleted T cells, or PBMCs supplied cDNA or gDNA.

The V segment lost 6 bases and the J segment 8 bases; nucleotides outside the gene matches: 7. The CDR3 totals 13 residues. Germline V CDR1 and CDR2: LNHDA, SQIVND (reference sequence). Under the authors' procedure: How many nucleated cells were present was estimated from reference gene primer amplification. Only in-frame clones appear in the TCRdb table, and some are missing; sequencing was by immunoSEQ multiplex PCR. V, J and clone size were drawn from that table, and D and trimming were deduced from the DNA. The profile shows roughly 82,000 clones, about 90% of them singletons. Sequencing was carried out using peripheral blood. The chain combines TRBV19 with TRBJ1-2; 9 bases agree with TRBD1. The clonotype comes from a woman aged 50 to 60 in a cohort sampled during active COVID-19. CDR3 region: CASRGTGGRGYTF. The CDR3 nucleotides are TGTGCCAGTAGGGGAACAGGGGGCCGGGGCTACACCTTC.